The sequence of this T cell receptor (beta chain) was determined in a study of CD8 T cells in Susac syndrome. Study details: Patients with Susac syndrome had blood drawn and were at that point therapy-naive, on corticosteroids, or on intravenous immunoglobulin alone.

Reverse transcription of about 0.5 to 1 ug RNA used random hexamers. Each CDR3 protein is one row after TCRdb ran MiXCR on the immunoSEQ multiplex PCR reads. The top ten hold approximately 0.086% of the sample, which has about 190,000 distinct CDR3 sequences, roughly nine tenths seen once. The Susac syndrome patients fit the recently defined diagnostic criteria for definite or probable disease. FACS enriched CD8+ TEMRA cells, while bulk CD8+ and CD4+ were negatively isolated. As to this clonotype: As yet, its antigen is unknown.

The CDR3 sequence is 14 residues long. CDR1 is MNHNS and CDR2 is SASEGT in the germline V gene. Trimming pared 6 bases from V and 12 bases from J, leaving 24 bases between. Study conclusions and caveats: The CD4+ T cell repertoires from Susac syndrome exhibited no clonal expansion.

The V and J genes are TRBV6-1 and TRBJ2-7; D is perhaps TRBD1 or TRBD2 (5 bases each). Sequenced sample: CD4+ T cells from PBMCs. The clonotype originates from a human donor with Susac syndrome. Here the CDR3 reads CASSGHRDDKEGYF. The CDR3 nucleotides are TGTGCCAGCAGCGGACACCGGGACGACAAGGAAGGGTACTTC.